This T cell receptor (beta chain) was recovered during a study of regulatory T cells in long-lasting Graves disease. Overall study findings and caveats: Accuracy was possibly reduced by small sample size. Persistent Graves' patients had lower TCR diversity than newly diagnosed ones.

Investigators prepared the TCR beta libraries by applying iRepertoire HTBI primers and Arm-PCR of CDR3 regions. TCRdb itself ran the multiplex PCR reads through MiXCR, one entry per CDR3 protein. The sample lists about 350,000 distinct CDR3 sequences, 16% occurring once. As for this clonotype: Its antigen is undetermined.

Time point given: newly diagnosed GD, antithyroid drugs for less than 3 months. From RNA extracted from PBMCs, the TCR library was made. Germline CDR1 and CDR2: SGHRS and YFSETQ. The CDR3 length is 13 residues. The V and J ends lost 4 bases and 3 bases respectively, with 10 bases between them. The same data also contributed to another study, on T cells in Graves' hyperthyroidism and ophthalmopathy. That paper notes: Most thyroid clonotypes expanded above 0.001 were also detected in blood. Onset of ophthalmopathy came a median around 6.5 months after the model predicted it.

This TCR came from a man between 35 and 55 years old with Graves disease. The V and J genes are TRBV5-1 and TRBJ1-2, with D unresolved. Source: peripheral blood mononuclear cells (PBMCs), taken at new diagnosis, from a patient treated with antithyroid drugs. CDR3 sequence: CASSGETDYGYTF. Written as DNA, the CDR3 is TGCGCCAGCAGCGGGGAGACGGACTATGGCTACACCTTC.